This T cell receptor (beta chain) was sequenced during a study of blood T cell repertoires in COVID-19. As for the study in general: Donors in the United States, Italy and Spain gave samples during acute or convalescent COVID-19. T cells, B-cell-depleted T cells, or PBMCs provided the cDNA or gDNA that served as material.

Study processing details: Amplification of reference gene primers provided the estimated nucleated cell counts. Some clones are missing from TCRdb's copy, which holds only in-frame ones; the method was immunoSEQ multiplex PCR. The V and J calls and the clone size are those of that table, but D and trimming were determined from the DNA. The table has almost 85,000 clones, about four fifths seen once. The CDR3 has 15 amino acids. Trimming took 0 bases from V and 9 from J, leaving 12 bases between them. CDR1 ENHRY and CDR2 SYGVKD come from the germline V gene. This clone was counted once. This clonotype was obtained from a man older than 75 with active or convalescent COVID-19. This chain connects TRBV10-3 to TRBJ1-6; the D gene is possibly TRBD1 (6 bases). The sequenced sample was peripheral blood. CDR3 nucleotides: TGTGCCATCAGTGAGTCGAGAGGGGGTGTTTCACCCCTCCACTTT. It is translated as CAISESRGGVSPLHF.